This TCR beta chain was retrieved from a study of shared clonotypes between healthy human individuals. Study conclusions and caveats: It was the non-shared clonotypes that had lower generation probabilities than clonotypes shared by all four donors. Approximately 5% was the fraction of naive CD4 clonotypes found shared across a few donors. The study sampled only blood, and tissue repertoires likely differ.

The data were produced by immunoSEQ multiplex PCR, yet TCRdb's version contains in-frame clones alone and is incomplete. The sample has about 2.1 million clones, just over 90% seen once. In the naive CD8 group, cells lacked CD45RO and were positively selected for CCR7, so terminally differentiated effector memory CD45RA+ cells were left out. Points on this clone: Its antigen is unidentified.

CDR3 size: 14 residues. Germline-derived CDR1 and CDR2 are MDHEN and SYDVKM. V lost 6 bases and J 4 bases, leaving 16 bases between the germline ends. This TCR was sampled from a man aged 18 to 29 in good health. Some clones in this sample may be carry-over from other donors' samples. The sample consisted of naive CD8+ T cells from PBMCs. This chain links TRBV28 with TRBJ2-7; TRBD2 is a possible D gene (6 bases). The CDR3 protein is CASRGLTSFYEQYF. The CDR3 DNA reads TGTGCCAGCAGGGGACTGACCAGTTTTTACGAGCAGTACTTC.